This T cell receptor beta chain was sequenced in a study of blood T cell repertoires in COVID-19. Germline CDR1 SEHNR, CDR2 FQNEAQ (reference sequence). This CDR3 is built from 13 residues. Trimming stripped 2 bases from V and 0 bases from J, with 4 bases between. Concerning this clone itself: Other DNA sequences within the sample encode an identical CDR3.

Clones were read by immunoSEQ multiplex PCR, and TCRdb kept only the in-frame ones, dropping some. The table lists roughly 290,000 clones, 80% to 90% of them singletons, with about 0.8% in the top ten. This TCR was sampled from a young man with acute or convalescent COVID-19. The chain carries TRBV7-9 and TRBJ1-1, with no clear D. Sequenced sample: peripheral blood. The CDR3 DNA is TGTGCCAGCAGCTTATCAGTGAACACTGAAGCTTTCTTT. This codes for CASSLSVNTEAFF.